This T cell receptor (beta chain) derives from a study of T cells in severe cutaneous drug reactions. The CDR3 extends over 16 amino acids. CDR1 and CDR2 (germline): SGHRS, YFSETQ. The donors had carbamazepine-induced Stevens-Johnson syndrome or toxic epidermal necrolysis. Libraries were made by iRepertoire multiplex PCR with TCR subtype-specific primers for bulk and single-cell sequencing. For each CDR3 protein, TCRdb gives one entry from its re-call of the multiplex PCR reads, without DNA. The sample spans over 20,000 distinct CDR3 sequences; the ten largest clones claim around 7%. The V and J genes are TRBV5-1 and TRBJ2-1; there is no DNA to check the TCRdb D call of TRBD1. The sample comprised PBMCs. This clonotype was obtained from a human donor with toxic epidermal necrolysis, a severe cutaneous drug reaction. The CDR3 region is CASSLTGQVSYNEQFF.